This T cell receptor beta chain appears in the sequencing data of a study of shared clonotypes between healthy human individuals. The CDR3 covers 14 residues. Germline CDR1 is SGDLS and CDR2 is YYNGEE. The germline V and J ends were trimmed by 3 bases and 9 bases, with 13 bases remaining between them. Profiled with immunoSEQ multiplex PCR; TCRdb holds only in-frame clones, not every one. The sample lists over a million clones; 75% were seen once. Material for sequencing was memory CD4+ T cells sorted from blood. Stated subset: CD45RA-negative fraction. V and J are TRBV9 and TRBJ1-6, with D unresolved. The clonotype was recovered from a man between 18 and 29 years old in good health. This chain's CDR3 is CASSDSSPTSPLHF. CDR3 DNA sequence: TGTGCCAGCAGCGATAGTAGTCCCACTTCACCCCTCCACTTT.